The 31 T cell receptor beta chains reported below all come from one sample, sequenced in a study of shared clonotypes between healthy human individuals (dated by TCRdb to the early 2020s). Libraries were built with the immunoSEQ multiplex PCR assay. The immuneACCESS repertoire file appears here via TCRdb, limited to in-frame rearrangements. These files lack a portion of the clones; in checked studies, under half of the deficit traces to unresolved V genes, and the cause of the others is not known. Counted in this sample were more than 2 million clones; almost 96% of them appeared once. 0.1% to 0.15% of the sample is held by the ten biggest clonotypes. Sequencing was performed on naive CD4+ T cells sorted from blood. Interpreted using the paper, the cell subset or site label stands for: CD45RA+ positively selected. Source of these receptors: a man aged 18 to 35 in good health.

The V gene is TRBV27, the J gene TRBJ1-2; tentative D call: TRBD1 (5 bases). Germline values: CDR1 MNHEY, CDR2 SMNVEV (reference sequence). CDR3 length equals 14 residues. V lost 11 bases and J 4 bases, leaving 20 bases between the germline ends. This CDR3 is CAQGRGKVRYGYTF. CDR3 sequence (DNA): TGTGCCCAAGGCCGGGGGAAGGTACGCTATGGCTACACCTTC.

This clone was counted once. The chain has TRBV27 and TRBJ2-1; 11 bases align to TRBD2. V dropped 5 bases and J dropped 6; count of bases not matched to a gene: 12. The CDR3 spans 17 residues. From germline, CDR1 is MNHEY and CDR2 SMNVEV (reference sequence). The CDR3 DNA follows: TGTGCCAGCAGTCCGCCGACTAGCGGGAATCGTCGCAATGAGCAGTTCTTC. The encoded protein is CASSPPTSGNRRNEQFF.

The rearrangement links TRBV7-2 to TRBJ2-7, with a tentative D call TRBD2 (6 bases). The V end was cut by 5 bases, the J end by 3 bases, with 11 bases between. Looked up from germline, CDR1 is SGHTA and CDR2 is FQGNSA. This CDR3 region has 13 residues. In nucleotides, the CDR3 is TGTGCCAGCAGCGCGCAGACTAGCTACGAGCAGTACTTC. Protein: CASSAQTSYEQYF.

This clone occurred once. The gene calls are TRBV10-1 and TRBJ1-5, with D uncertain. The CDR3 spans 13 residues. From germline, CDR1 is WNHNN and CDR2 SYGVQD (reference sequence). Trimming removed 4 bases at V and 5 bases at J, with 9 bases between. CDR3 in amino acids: CASSVADHQPQHF. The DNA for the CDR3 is TGCGCCAGCAGTGTGGCGGACCATCAGCCCCAGCATTTT.

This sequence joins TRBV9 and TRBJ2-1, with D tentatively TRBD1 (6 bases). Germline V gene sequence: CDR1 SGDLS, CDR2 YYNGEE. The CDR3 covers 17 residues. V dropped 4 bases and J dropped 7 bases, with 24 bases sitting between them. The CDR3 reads CASSPTGKAIWGNEQFF. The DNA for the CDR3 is TGTGCCAGCAGCCCCACAGGGAAAGCTATATGGGGGAATGAGCAGTTCTTC.

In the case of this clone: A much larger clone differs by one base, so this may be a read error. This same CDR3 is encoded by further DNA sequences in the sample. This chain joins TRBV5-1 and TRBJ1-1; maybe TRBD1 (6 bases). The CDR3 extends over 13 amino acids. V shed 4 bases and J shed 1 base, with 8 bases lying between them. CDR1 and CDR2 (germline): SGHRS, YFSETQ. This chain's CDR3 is CASSVDRNTEAFF. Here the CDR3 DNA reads TGCGCCAGCAGCGTGGACAGGAACACTGAAGCTTTCTTT.

The CDR3 loop reads CASSVLPSRNEQFF. In DNA form, the CDR3 reads TGTGCCAGCAGTGTACTCCCCTCCCGAAATGAGCAGTTCTTC. The rearrangement uses TRBV6-1 and TRBJ2-1; D unresolved. Germline CDR1 MNHNS, CDR2 SASEGT. Trimming shortened V by 4 bases and J by 7 bases, and 14 bases separated the two germline ends. The length of the CDR3 is 14 residues.

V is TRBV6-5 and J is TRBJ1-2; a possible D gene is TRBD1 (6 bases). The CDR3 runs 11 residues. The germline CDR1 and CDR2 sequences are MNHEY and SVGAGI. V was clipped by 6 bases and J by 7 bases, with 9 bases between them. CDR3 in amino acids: CASSPGAGYTF. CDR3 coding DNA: TGTGCCAGCAGCCCGGGGGCTGGCTACACCTTC.

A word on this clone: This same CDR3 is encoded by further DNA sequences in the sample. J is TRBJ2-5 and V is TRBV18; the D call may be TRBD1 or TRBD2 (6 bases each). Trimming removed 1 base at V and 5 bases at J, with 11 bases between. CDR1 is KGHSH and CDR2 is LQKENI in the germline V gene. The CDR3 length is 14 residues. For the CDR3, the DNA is TGTGCCAGCTCACCACGGGGGGCAGGGGAGACCCAGTACTTC. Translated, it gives CASSPRGAGETQYF.

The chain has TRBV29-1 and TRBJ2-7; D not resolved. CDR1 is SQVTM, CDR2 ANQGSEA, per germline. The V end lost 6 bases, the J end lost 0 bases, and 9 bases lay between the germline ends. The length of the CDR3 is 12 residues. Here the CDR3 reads CSVQRTSYEQYF. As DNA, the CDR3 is TGCAGCGTACAGAGAACCTCCTACGAGCAGTACTTC.

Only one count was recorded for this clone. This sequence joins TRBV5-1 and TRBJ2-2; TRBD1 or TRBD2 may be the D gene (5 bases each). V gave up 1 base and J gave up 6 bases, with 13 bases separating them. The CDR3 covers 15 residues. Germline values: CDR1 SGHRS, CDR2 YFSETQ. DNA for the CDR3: TGCGCCAGCAGCTTGTGGGGCGCGGGTCCCGGGGAGCTGTTTTTT. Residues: CASSLWGAGPGELFF.

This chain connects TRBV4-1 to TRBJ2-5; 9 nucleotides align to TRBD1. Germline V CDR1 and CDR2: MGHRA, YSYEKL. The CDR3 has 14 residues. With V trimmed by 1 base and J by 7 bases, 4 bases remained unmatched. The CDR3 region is CASSQGDRAGTQYF. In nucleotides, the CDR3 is TGCGCCAGCAGCCAAGGGGACAGGGCTGGGACCCAGTACTTC.

CDR3 in amino acids: CASSKTRQVNYGYTF. CDR3 DNA sequence: TGTGCCAGCAGCAAAACTCGACAGGTTAACTATGGCTACACCTTC. This chain links TRBV21-1 with TRBJ1-2; the table's D call, TRBD1, was not checked against the DNA. TRBV21-1 is assigned pseudogene status. The CDR3 length is 15 residues.

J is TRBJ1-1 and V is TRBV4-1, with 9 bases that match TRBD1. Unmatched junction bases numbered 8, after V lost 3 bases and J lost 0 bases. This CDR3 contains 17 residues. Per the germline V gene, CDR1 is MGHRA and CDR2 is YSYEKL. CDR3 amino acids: CASSQGTGKWMNTEAFF. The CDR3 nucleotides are TGCGCCAGCAGCCAGGGGACAGGGAAGTGGATGAACACTGAAGCTTTCTTT.

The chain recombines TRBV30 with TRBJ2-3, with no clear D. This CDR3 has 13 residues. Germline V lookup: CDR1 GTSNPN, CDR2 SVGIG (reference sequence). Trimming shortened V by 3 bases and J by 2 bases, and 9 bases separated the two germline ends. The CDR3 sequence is CAWSPKSTDTQYF. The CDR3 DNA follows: TGTGCCTGGAGCCCGAAGTCCACAGATACGCAGTATTTT. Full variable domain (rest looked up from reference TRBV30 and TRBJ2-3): SQTIHQWPATLVQPVGSPLSLECTVEGTSNPNLYWYRQAAGRGLQLLFYSVGIGQISSEVPQNLSASRPQDRQFILSSKKLLLSDSGFYLCAWSPKSTDTQYFGPGTRLTVL.

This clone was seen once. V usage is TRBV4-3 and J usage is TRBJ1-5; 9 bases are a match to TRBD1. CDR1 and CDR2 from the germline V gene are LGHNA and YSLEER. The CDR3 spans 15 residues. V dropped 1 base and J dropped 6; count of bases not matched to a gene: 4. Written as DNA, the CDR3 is TGCGCCAGCAGCCAAGGGACAGGGGCGGTTCAGCCCCAGCATTTT. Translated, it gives CASSQGTGAVQPQHF.

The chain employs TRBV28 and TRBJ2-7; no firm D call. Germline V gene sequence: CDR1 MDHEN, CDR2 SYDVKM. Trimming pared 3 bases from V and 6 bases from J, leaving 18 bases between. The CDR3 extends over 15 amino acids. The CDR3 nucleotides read TGTGCCAGCAGTTTGGGAAGGGCGGTTGTCGGCGAGCAGTACTTC. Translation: CASSLGRAVVGEQYF.

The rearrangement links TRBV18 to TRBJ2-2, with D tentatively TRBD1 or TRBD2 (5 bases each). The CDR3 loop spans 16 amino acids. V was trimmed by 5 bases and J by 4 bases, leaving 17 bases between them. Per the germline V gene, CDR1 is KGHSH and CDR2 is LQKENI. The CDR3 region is CASSYPGPSSTGELFF. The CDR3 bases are TGTGCCAGCTCATATCCGGGACCCTCAAGCACCGGGGAGCTGTTTTTT. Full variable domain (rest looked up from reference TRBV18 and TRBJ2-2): NAGVMQNPRHLVRRRGQEARLRCSPMKGHSHVYWYRQLPEEGLKFMVYLQKENIIDESGMPKERFSAEFPKEGPSILRIQQVVRGDSAAYFCASSYPGPSSTGELFFGEGSRLTVL.

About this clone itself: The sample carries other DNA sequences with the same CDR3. The CDR3 bases are TGCGCCAGCAGCCTGGGACAGGGGGAGACCCAGTACTTC. Protein sequence: CASSLGQGETQYF. The chain has TRBV5-1 and TRBJ2-5; TRBD1 matches 10 bases. The CDR3 has 13 residues. V dropped 4 bases and J dropped 5; count of bases not matched to a gene: 2. Germline V gene data show CDR1 as SGHRS and CDR2 as YFSETQ.

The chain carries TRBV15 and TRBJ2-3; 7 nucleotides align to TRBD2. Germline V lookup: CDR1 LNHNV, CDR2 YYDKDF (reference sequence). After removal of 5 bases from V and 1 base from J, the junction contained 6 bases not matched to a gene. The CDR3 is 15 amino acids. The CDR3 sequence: CATSLGGRGTDTQYF. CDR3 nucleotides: TGTGCCACCAGCCTCGGGGGGAGGGGCACAGATACGCAGTATTTT. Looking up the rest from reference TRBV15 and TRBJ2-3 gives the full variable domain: DAMVIQNPRYQVTQFGKPVTLSCSQTLNHNVMYWYQQKSSQAPKLLFHYYDKDFNNEADTPDNFQSRRPNTSFCFLDIRSPGLGDTAMYLCATSLGGRGTDTQYFGPGTRLTVL.

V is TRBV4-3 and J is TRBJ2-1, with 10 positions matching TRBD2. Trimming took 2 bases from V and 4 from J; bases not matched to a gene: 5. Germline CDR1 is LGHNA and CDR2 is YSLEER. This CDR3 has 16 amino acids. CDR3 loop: CASSQQGLAAYNEQFF. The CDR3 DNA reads TGCGCCAGCAGCCAACAAGGACTAGCGGCTTACAATGAGCAGTTCTTC.

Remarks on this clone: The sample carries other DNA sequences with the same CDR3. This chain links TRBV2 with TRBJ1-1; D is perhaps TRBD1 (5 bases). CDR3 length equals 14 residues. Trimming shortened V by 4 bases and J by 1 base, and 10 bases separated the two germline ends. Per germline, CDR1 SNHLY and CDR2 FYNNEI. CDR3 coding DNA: TGTGCCAGCAGTGGGACATACCAGAACACTGAAGCTTTCTTT. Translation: CASSGTYQNTEAFF. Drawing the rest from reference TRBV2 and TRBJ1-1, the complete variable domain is EPEVTQTPSHQVTQMGQEVILRCVPISNHLYFYWYRQILGQKVEFLVSFYNNEISEKSEIFDDQFSVERPDGSNFTLKIRSTKLEDSAMYFCASSGTYQNTEAFFGQGTRLTVV.

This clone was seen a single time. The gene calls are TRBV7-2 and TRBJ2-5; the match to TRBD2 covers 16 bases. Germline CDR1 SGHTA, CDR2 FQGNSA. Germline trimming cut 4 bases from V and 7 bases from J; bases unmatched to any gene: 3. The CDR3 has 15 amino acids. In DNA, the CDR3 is TGTGCCAGCAGCTCGGGACTAGCGGGAGGGGGGACCCAGTACTTC. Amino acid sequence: CASSSGLAGGGTQYF.

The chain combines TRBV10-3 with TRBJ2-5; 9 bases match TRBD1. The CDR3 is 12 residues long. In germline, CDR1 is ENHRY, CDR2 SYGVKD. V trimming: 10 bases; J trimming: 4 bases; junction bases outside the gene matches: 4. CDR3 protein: CATTGGPETQYF. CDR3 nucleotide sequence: TGTGCCACTACAGGGGGCCCAGAGACCCAGTACTTC.

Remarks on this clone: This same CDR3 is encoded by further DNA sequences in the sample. The CDR3 protein is CASSSNTEAFF. CDR3 in DNA: TGTGCCAGCTCATCGAACACTGAAGCTTTCTTT. The J gene is TRBJ1-1, the V gene TRBV18; D not certain. Germline CDR1 KGHSH, CDR2 LQKENI. Trimming pared 5 bases from V and 1 base from J, leaving 2 bases between. The CDR3 sequence is 11 residues long. The full variable domain, with the rest looked up from reference TRBV18 and TRBJ1-1, is NAGVMQNPRHLVRRRGQEARLRCSPMKGHSHVYWYRQLPEEGLKFMVYLQKENIIDESGMPKERFSAEFPKEGPSILRIQQVVRGDSAAYFCASSSNTEAFFGQGTRLTVV.

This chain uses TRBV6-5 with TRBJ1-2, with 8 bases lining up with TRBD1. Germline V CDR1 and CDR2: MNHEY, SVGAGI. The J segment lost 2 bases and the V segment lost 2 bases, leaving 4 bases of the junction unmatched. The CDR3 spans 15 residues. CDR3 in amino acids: CASSYDRTGNYGYTF. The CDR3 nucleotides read TGTGCCAGCAGTTACGACCGGACAGGGAACTATGGCTACACCTTC.

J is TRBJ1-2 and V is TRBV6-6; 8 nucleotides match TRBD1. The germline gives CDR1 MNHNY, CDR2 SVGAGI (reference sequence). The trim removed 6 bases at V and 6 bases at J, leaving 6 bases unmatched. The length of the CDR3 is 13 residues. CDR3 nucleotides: TGTGCCAGCAGCAACAGGGGGGGCGATGGCTACACCTTC. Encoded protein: CASSNRGGDGYTF.

The DNA of the CDR3 is TGTGCCAGCAGCAATCCCAACAGGAATCAGCCCCAGCATTTT. Translated: CASSNPNRNQPQHF. This rearrangement joins TRBV7-9 to TRBJ1-5; D is possibly TRBD1 (5 bases). CDR1 is SEHNR and CDR2 is FQNEAQ in the germline V gene (reference sequence). Trimming removed 5 bases at V and 4 bases at J, with 12 bases between. CDR3 length: 14 amino acids.

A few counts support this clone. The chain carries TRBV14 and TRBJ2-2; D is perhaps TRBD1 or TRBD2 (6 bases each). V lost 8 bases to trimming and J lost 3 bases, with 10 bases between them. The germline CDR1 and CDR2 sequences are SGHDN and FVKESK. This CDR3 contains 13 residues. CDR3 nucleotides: TGTGCCAGCGGGGGGCCGTACACCGGGGAGCTGTTTTTT. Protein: CASGGPYTGELFF. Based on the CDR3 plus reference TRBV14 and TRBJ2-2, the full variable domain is EAGVTQFPSHSVIEKGQTVTLRCDPISGHDNLYWYRRVMGKEIKFLLHFVKESKQDESGMPNNRFLAERTGGTYSTLKVQPAELEDSGVYFCASGGPYTGELFFGEGSRLTVL.

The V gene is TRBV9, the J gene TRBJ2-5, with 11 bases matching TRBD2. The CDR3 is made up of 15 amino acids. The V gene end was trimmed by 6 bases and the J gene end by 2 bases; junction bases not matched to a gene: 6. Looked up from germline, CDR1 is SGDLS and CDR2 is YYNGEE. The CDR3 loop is CASTTSGGLQETQYF. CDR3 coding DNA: TGTGCCAGCACTACTAGCGGGGGACTACAAGAGACCCAGTACTTC.

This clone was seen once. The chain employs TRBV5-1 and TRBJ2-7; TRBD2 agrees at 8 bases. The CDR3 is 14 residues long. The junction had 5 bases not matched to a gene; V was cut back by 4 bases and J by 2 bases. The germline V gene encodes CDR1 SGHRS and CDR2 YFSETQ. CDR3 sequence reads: CASSTGLAAYEQYF. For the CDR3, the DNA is TGCGCCAGCAGCACCGGACTAGCTGCCTACGAGCAGTACTTC.